This T cell receptor (beta chain) was sequenced in a study of spatial heterogeneity in lung cancer. For the study at large: Beta-chain sequences were consistently detected more often than alpha-chain sequences.

Using its own MiXCR run on the 5' RACE reads, TCRdb lists one record per CDR3 protein. The repertoire holds several thousand distinct CDR3 sequences, with about 10% as singletons. Time point of the sample: sample taken at primary tumor resection. Tumor, nontumor lung or frozen PBMC supplied whole RNA that was sequenced unsorted. As concerns this clonotype: Its antigen is not known.

The study, taken as a whole, reports: Counts of expanded intratumoral alpha and beta TCRs tracked tumor mutation counts.

This CDR3 comprises 16 residues. The trim removed 5 bases at V and 6 bases at J, leaving 12 bases unmatched. Germline V CDR1 and CDR2: MNHEY, SMNVEV (reference sequence). The receptor was isolated from a female donor with early-stage non-small cell lung cancer. The sample here was lung tumor tissue, taken at surgery. V gene TRBV27 combines with J gene TRBJ2-3, with 9 bases fitting TRBD2. CDR3 in amino acids: CASSTRLADPPDTQYF. For the CDR3, the DNA is TGTGCCAGCAGTACCAGACTAGCGGACCCGCCGGATACGCAGTATTTT.